This section outlines one TCR beta chain sequence together with its context. In the original workflow: Estimates of nucleated cell counts were drawn from the amplification of reference gene primers. This table comes from immunoSEQ multiplex PCR, and its TCRdb copy is limited to in-frame clones, with some not included. V and J calls plus clone size are reproduced from that table; the DNA served to infer D and trimming. The sample records about 130,000 clones, roughly four fifths being singletons. Seattle's cohort entered during active infection and was followed longitudinally. This record comes from a study of blood T cell repertoires in COVID-19. Study details: Samples representing acute and convalescent COVID-19 were sourced from the United States, Italy and Spain.

This CDR3 contains 12 residues. Germline V gene lookup returns CDR1 MDHEN and CDR2 SYDVKM. V lost 3 bases and J 3 bases, leaving 5 bases between the germline ends. This chain joins TRBV28 and TRBJ1-2; D is uncertain. The receptor was derived from a man aged 25-45 years with COVID-19, enrolled during active disease. The sample taken for sequencing was peripheral blood. CDR3 in DNA: TGTGCCAGCAGTTTGGGAGACTATGGCTACACCTTC. This translates into CASSLGDYGYTF.